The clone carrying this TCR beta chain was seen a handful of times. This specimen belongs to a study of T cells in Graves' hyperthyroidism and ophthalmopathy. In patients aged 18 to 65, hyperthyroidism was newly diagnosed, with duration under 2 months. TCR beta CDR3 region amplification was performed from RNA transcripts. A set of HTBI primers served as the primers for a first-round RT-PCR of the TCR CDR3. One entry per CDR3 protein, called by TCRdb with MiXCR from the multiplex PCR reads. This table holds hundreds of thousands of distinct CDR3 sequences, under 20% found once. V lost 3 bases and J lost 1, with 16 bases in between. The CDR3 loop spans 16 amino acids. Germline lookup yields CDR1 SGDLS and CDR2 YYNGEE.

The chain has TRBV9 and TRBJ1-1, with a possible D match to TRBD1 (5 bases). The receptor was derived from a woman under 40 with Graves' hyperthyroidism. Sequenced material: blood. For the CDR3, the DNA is TGTGCCAGCAGCGCAGTGGCGGGGACTTCGAACACTGAAGCTTTCTTT. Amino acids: CASSAVAGTSNTEAFF.